The 7 T cell receptor beta chains listed next were all sequenced from one sample in a study of T cells in tumors after PD-1 blockade. This table comes from immunoSEQ multiplex PCR, and its TCRdb copy is limited to in-frame clones, with some not included. This table holds under 75,000 clones, roughly 70% found once. Sequenced here: PBMCs, sampled after anti-PD-1 treatment. These receptors came from a human donor with basal cell carcinoma.

This chain joins TRBV5-1 and TRBJ1-5; 9 nucleotides line up with TRBD1. The CDR3 extends over 15 amino acids. V lost 4 bases, J lost 4 bases, and 6 bases stayed unmatched. Germline V lookup: CDR1 SGHRS, CDR2 YFSETQ. Here the CDR3 reads CASSVGTGSNQPQHF. CDR3 coding DNA: TGCGCCAGCAGCGTCGGGACAGGGAGTAATCAGCCCCAGCATTTT.

V gene TRBV2 combines with J gene TRBJ2-5; tentatively, D is TRBD2 (6 bases). The CDR3 totals 13 residues. The V gene lost 5 bases and the J gene lost 7 bases, with 14 bases spanning the gap. Germline assignment: CDR1 SNHLY and CDR2 FYNNEI. CDR3 amino acids: CASSPRDGGTQYF. Here the CDR3 DNA reads TGTGCCAGCAGTCCGCGGGACGGCGGGACCCAGTACTTC.

The gene calls are TRBV2 and TRBJ2-3; D is uncertain. The germline V gene encodes CDR1 SNHLY and CDR2 FYNNEI. CDR3 length: 14 amino acids. The germline V and J ends were trimmed by 6 bases and 2 bases, with 12 bases remaining between them. The CDR3, as DNA: TGTGCCAGCAGAAACAGAAAAGCCACAGATACGCAGTATTTT. Translated: CASRNRKATDTQYF.

This clone was observed a single time. The chain employs TRBV30 and TRBJ1-1; unclear D gene. CDR1 and CDR2 from the germline V gene are GTSNPN and SVGIG (reference sequence). The CDR3 runs 13 residues. With 4 bases removed from V and 1 base from J, the gap between germline ends came to 10 bases. DNA of the CDR3: TGTGCCTGGATTCTGACCGCGAACACTGAAGCTTTCTTT. Translating it yields CAWILTANTEAFF.

For the CDR3, the DNA is TGTGCCAGCTCACAGGGGACAGATAACTATGGCTACACCTTC. Translation gives CASSQGTDNYGYTF. The rearrangement joins TRBV18 to TRBJ1-2; 7 positions agree with TRBD1. With 4 bases clipped from V and 1 base from J, the junction kept 3 bases outside the gene matches. The V gene's germline CDR1 is KGHSH and CDR2 LQKENI. CDR3 length: 14 amino acids. Full variable domain (rest looked up from reference TRBV18 and TRBJ1-2): NAGVMQNPRHLVRRRGQEARLRCSPMKGHSHVYWYRQLPEEGLKFMVYLQKENIIDESGMPKERFSAEFPKEGPSILRIQQVVRGDSAAYFCASSQGTDNYGYTFGSGTRLTVV.

This clone appeared a few times. The chain carries TRBV5-4 and TRBJ2-3; the match to TRBD1 covers 7 bases. This CDR3 is 16 amino acids long. V shed 4 bases, J shed 3 bases, and the junction held 11 bases outside the gene matches. Germline V gives CDR1 SGHNT, CDR2 YYREEE (reference sequence). CDR3 coding DNA: TGTGCCAGCAGCCCCTCAGGGGGAAGGGGTACAGATACGCAGTATTTT. Protein sequence: CASSPSGGRGTDTQYF.

The chain joins TRBV6-6 to TRBJ1-1, with D perhaps TRBD1 (5 bases). The CDR3 length is 14 residues. The germline CDR1 and CDR2 sequences are MNHNY and SVGAGI (reference sequence). Trimming removed 3 bases at V and 2 bases at J, with 10 bases between. CDR3: CASSYSGDNTEAFF. The CDR3 bases are TGTGCCAGCAGTTATTCGGGGGACAACACTGAAGCTTTCTTT.